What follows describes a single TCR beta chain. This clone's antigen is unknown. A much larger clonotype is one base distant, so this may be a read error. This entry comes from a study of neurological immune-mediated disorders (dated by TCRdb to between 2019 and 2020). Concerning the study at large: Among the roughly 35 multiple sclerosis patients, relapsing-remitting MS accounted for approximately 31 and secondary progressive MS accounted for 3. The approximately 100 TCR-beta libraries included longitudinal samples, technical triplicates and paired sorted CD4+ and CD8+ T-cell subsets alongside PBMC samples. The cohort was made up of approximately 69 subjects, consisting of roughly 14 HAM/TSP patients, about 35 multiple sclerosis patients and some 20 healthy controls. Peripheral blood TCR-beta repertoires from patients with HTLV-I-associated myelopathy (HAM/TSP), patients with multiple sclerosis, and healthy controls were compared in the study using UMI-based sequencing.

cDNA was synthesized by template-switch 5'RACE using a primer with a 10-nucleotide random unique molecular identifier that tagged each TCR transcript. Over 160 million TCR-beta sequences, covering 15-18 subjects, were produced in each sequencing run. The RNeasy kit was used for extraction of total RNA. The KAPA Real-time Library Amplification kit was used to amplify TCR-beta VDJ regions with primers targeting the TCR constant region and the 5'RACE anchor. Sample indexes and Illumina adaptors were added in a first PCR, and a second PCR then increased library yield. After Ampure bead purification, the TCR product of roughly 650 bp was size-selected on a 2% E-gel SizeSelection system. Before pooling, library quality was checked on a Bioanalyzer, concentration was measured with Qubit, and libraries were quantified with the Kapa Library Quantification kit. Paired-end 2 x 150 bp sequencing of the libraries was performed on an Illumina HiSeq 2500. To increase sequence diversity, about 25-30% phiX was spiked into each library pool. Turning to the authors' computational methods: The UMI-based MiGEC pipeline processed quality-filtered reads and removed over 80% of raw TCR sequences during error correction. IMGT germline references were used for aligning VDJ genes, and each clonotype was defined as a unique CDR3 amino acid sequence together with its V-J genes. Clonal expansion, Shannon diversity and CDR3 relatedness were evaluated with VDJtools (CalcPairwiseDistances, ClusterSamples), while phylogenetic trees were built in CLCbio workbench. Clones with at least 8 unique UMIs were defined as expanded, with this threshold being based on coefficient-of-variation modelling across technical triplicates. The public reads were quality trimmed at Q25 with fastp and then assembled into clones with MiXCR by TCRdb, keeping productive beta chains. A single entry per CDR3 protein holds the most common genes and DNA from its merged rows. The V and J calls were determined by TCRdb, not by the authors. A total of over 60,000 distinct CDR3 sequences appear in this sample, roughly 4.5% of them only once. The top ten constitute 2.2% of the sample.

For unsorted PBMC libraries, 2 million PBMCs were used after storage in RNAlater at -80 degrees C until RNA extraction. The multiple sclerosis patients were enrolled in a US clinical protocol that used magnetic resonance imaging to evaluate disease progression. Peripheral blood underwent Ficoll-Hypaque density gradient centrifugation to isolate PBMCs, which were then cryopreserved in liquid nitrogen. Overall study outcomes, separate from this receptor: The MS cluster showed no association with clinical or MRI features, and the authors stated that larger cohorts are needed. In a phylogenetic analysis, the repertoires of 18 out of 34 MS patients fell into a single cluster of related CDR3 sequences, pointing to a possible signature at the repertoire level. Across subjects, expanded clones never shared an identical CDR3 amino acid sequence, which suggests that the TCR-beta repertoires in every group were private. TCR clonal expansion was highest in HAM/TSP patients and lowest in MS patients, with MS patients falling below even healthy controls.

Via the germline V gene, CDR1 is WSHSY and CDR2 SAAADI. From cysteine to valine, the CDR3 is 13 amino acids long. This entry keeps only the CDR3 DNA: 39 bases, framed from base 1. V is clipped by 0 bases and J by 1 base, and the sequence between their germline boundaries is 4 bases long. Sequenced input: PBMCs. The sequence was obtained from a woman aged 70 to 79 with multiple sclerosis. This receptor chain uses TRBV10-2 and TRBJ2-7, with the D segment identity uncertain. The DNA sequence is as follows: TGCGCCAGCAGTGAGTCCCCATCCTACGAGCAGTACGTC. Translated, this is CASSESPSYEQYV.